These 8 T cell receptor beta chains came from one sample sequenced in a study of T cell responses to AZD1222 COVID-19 vaccine. Only in-frame clones appear in the TCRdb table, and some are missing; sequencing was by immunoSEQ multiplex PCR. The table has just under 75,000 clones, 80% seen once; the top ten hold around 50%. Sample: peripheral blood, taken 28 days after the second AZD1222 dose. Receptors originate from an adult who received the AZD1222 COVID-19 vaccine.

Points on this clone: The sample has other DNA sequences that encode this CDR3 too. The CDR3 loop reads CASSLNGPGDTGELFF. CDR3 coding DNA: TGTGCCAGCAGCTTAAATGGGCCAGGGGACACCGGGGAGCTGTTTTTT. The chain couples TRBV7-3 to TRBJ2-2; weak D call: TRBD1 (6 bases). Germline V CDR1 and CDR2: SGHTA, FQGTGA. Deletions cut 1 base from V and 3 bases from J, with 12 bases between. CDR3 length: 16 amino acids.

The rearrangement links TRBV7-2 to TRBJ1-1; no clear D gene. In germline, CDR1 is SGHTA, CDR2 FQGNSA. The CDR3 totals 15 residues. Deletions cut 1 base from V and 5 bases from J, with 14 bases between. CDR3 loop: CASSLVGGGDTEAFF. DNA of the CDR3: TGTGCCAGCAGCTTAGTTGGCGGCGGGGATACTGAAGCTTTCTTT.

The chain employs TRBV3-1 (or the pseudogene TRBV3-2) and TRBJ2-1; D is uncertain. The germline V and J ends were trimmed by 1 base and 8 bases, with 18 bases remaining between them. The germline CDR1 and CDR2 sequences are LGHDT and YNNKEL (reference sequence). The CDR3 length is 16 residues. The CDR3 DNA is TGTGCCAGCAGCCAAGGCTTTGCAGTTTCTTTCGATGAGCAGTTCTTC. Amino acids: CASSQGFAVSFDEQFF.

The V call is TRBV24-1, the J call TRBJ1-5; 8 positions agree with TRBD1. CDR1 KGHDR and CDR2 SFDVKD come from the germline V gene. The CDR3 has 15 amino acids. The junction had 8 bases not matched to a gene; V was cut back by 5 bases and J by 6 bases. The CDR3 DNA is TGTGCCACCAGTGGACAGGACAGGGTATTTCAGCCCCAGCATTTT. Translating gives CATSGQDRVFQPQHF.

V usage is TRBV27 and J usage is TRBJ2-5; D ambiguous. The germline V and J ends were trimmed by 1 base and 2 bases, with 11 bases remaining between them. The length of the CDR3 is 15 residues. Germline-derived CDR1 and CDR2 are MNHEY and SMNVEV (reference sequence). The DNA for the CDR3 is TGTGCCAGCAGTTTATTGGGCCTTAATCAAGAGACCCAGTACTTC. This translates into CASSLLGLNQETQYF.

The CDR3 sequence: CASSSQGTSEAFF. CDR3 in DNA: TGTGCCAGCAGCTCGCAAGGGACCTCTGAAGCTTTCTTT. This chain uses TRBV7-2 with TRBJ1-1; D possibly corresponds to TRBD1 (5 bases). Trimming took 4 bases from V and 6 from J, leaving 12 bases between them. The CDR3 runs to 13 residues. Germline CDR1 and CDR2: SGHTA and FQGNSA.

The gene calls are TRBV4-1 and TRBJ1-2, with D perhaps TRBD1 (6 bases). Trimming took off 1 base at V and 7 bases at J, with 13 bases between the two ends. Germline CDR1 reads MGHRA; CDR2 reads YSYEKL. CDR3 length equals 14 residues. The chain's CDR3 is CASSQGTDFSGYTF. DNA of the CDR3: TGCGCCAGCAGCCAAGGGACAGATTTTTCTGGCTACACCTTC.

The gene calls are TRBV19 and TRBJ2-5; 9 bases agree with TRBD1. Germline loops: CDR1 LNHDA, CDR2 SQIVND (reference sequence). The CDR3 runs 15 residues. The junction had 7 bases not matched to a gene; V was cut back by 4 bases and J by 4 bases. In DNA, the CDR3 is TGTGCCAGTAGTAACCCGTCGACAGGGGGAGAGACCCAGTACTTC. Translating it yields CASSNPSTGGETQYF.